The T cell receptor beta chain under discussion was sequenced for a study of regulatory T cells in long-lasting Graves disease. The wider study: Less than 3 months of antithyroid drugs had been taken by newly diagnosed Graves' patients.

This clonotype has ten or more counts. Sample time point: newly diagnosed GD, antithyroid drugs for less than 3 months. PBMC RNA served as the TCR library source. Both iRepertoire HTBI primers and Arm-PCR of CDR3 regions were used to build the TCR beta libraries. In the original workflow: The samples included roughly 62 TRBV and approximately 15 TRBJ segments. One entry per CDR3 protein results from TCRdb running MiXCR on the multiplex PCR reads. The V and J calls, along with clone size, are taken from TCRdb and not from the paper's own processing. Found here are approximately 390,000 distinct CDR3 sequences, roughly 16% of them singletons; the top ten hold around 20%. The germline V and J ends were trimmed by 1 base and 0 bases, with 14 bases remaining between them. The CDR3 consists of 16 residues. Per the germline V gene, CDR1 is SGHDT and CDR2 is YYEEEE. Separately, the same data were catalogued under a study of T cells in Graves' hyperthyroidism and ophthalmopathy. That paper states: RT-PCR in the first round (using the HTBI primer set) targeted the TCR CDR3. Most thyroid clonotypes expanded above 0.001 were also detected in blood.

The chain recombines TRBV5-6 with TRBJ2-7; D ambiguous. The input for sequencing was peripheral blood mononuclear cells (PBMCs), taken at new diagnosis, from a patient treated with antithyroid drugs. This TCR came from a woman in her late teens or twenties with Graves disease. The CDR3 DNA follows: TGTGCCAGCAGCTTGTATCTCCCCTTGAGCTCCTACGAGCAGTACTTC. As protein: CASSLYLPLSSYEQYF.